This T cell receptor (beta chain) derives from a study of blood T cell repertoires in COVID-19. Study overall: Sources were T cells, B-cell-depleted T cells, or PBMCs; the material itself was cDNA or gDNA.

Assay: immunoSEQ multiplex PCR; the TCRdb copy retains only in-frame clones and omits some. In the table there are roughly 260,000 clones, 80% to 90% of which are singletons. The TCR originated in a woman in her thirties with acute COVID-19. The sample was PBMCs or T cells enriched from blood (not recorded which).

CDR3 residues: CASSLDRGREKLFF. The CDR3 bases are TGTGCCAGCAGCTTAGACAGGGGGCGCGAAAAACTGTTTTTT. V gene TRBV11-2 combines with J gene TRBJ1-4; 8 nucleotides line up with TRBD1. With 0 bases clipped from V and 8 bases from J, the junction kept 2 bases outside the gene matches. From germline, CDR1 is SGHAT and CDR2 FQNNGV. The CDR3 runs 14 residues.